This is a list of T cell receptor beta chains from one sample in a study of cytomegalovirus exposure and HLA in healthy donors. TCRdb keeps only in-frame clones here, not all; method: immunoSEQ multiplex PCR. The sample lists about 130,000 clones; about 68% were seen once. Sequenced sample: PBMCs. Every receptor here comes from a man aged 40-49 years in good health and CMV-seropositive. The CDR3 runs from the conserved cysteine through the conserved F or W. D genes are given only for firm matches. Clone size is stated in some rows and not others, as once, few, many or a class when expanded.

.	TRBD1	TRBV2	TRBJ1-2	TGTGCCAGCAGTTACCGACAGGGCGGCTATGGCTACACCTTC	CASSYRQGGYGYTF
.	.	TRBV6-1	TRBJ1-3	TGTGCCAGCAGTGAGGTAACTTACTCTGGAAACACCATATATTTT	CASSEVTYSGNTIYF
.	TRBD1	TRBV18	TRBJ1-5	TGTGCCAGCTCCGACCTACAGGGGGCGGATCAGCCCCAGCATTTT	CASSDLQGADQPQHF
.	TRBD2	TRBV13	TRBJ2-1	TGTGCCAGCAGGTCAGCTAGCGGGAGGGGATTAAATGAGCAGTTCTTC	CASRSASGRGLNEQFF
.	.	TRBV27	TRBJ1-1	TGTGCCAGCAGTTTTTCCGGGTTGAACACTGAAGCTTTCTTT	CASSFSGLNTEAFF
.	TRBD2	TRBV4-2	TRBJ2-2	TGTGCCAGCAAGGGAGGCAGCGGGAGGGCGAGCGGGGAGCTGTTTTTT	CASKGGSGRASGELFF
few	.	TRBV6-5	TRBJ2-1	TGTGCCAGCAGCCTAAATCATGAGCAGTTCTTC	CASSLNHEQFF
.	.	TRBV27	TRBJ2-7	TGTGCCAGCAGTTCCGGGGGGCGAGACTACGAGCAGTACTTC	CASSSGGRDYEQYF
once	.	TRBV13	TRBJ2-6	TGTGCCAGCAGCCGGACAGCTGGGGCCAACGTCCTGACTTTC	CASSRTAGANVLTF
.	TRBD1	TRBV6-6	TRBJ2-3	TGTGCCAGCAGCCGGGGACAGGGGGCGTTAGATACGCAGTATTTT	CASSRGQGALDTQYF
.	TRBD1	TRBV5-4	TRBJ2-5	TGTGCCAGCTCCAGGGGGCAAGAGACCCAGTACTTC	CASSRGQETQYF
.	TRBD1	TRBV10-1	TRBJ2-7	TGCGCCAGCAGTGAGTTAGGGGGACAGGGAGTCCACGAGCAGTACTTC	CASSELGGQGVHEQYF
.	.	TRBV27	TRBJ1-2	TGTGCCAGCAGTTTAGAACAGGGTGGTCACTCTGGCTACACCTTC	CASSLEQGGHSGYTF
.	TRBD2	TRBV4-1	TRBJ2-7	TGCGCCAGCAGCCAAGAACGGGGACTAGCGGGAGGTACGGACTACGAGCAGTACTTC	CASSQERGLAGGTDYEQYF
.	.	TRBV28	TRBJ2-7	TGTGCCAGCAGTTTTTCCAGGGCCTCCTACGAGCAGTACTTC	CASSFSRASYEQYF
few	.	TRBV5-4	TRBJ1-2	TGTGCCAGCAGCGCCCAGACAGGACCGGGGGGCTACACCTTC	CASSAQTGPGGYTF
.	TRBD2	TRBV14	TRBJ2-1	TGTGCCAGCAGCCAAGATTACGGGAGGGCTGATGAGCAGTTCTTC	CASSQDYGRADEQFF
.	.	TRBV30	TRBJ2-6	TGTGCCTGGAGTGCCCGGGGGACGGGGGCCAACGTCCTGACTTTC	CAWSARGTGANVLTF
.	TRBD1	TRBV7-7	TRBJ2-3	TGTGCCAGCAGTCCCCCACCACGGGACAGGGGGCGCCAGGGCACAGATACGCAGTATTTT	CASSPPPRDRGRQGTDTQYF
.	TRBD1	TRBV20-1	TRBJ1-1	TGCAGTGCTCGACAGGGGAGTACAGCTTTCTTT	CSARQGSTAFF
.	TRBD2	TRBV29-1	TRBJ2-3	TGCAGCATCCGACTAGCGGGAGGCGTGGCAACGCAGTATTTT	CSIRLAGGVATQYF
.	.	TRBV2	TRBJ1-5	TGTGCCAGCAGTGAAGGGGACATAGATCAGCCCCAGCATTTT	CASSEGDIDQPQHF